The rows below give T cell receptor beta chains drawn from one sample of a study of cytomegalovirus exposure and HLA in healthy donors. Data came from immunoSEQ multiplex PCR; TCRdb stores just in-frame clones and leaves some out. The sample holds 170,000 or so clones, 60% to 80% seen once. The sequenced material came from PBMCs. These receptors were taken from a woman aged 50 to 60 in good health and CMV-seropositive. CDR3s include the opening cysteine and the closing phenylalanine or tryptophan. The D gene is left open where the match is weak. The size entry is marked missing in some rows and otherwise reads once, few, many or a size class.

clone_size: .
d_call: .
j_call: TRBJ2-1
v_call: TRBV6-5
cdr3_nt: TGTGCCAGCAGTAGTAGGAGTTATGAGCAGTTCTTC
cdr3_aa: CASSSRSYEQFF

clone_size: .
d_call: .
j_call: TRBJ2-1
v_call: TRBV7-3
cdr3_nt: TGTGCCAGCAGCTTTGGGACATACAATGAGCAGTTCTTC
cdr3_aa: CASSFGTYNEQFF

clone_size: .
d_call: .
j_call: TRBJ2-3
v_call: TRBV30
cdr3_nt: TGTGCCTGGACACAGGTCACAGATACGCAGTATTTT
cdr3_aa: CAWTQVTDTQYF

clone_size: once
d_call: .
j_call: TRBJ2-5
v_call: TRBV5-1
cdr3_nt: TGCGCCAGCAGCTTGGTAGGACTCGGAGGGGAGACCCAGTACTTC
cdr3_aa: CASSLVGLGGETQYF

clone_size: .
d_call: TRBD1
j_call: TRBJ1-5
v_call: TRBV6-1
cdr3_nt: TGTGCCAGCAGTCCACAGGGGGCATGGCAGCCCCAGCATTTT
cdr3_aa: CASSPQGAWQPQHF

clone_size: .
d_call: TRBD1
j_call: TRBJ1-4
v_call: TRBV7-9
cdr3_nt: TGTGCCAGCAGCGATACTGACAGGGTGGATAGTGAAAAACTGTTTTTT
cdr3_aa: CASSDTDRVDSEKLFF

clone_size: .
d_call: .
j_call: TRBJ2-3
v_call: TRBV6-5
cdr3_nt: TGTGCCAGCAGTTATTCAGGGAAGACAGATACGCAGTATTTT
cdr3_aa: CASSYSGKTDTQYF

clone_size: .
d_call: TRBD1
j_call: TRBJ2-1
v_call: TRBV7-9
cdr3_nt: TGTGCCAGCAGTTCCGGGACAGGTTTAGGCAATGAGCAGTTCTTC
cdr3_aa: CASSSGTGLGNEQFF

clone_size: .
d_call: TRBD2
j_call: TRBJ2-4
v_call: TRBV11-1
cdr3_nt: TGTGCCAGCAGCCCCGGCAGACTAGCCGGATCGTACATTCAGTACTTC
cdr3_aa: CASSPGRLAGSYIQYF

clone_size: .
d_call: .
j_call: TRBJ2-2
v_call: TRBV6-6
cdr3_nt: TGTGCCAGCAGCACACAGGGTTCGAACACCGGGGAGCTGTTTTTT
cdr3_aa: CASSTQGSNTGELFF

clone_size: few
d_call: .
j_call: TRBJ2-7
v_call: TRBV7-9
cdr3_nt: TGTGCCAGCACCCCCGCCTACGAGCAGTACTTC
cdr3_aa: CASTPAYEQYF

clone_size: .
d_call: .
j_call: TRBJ1-2
v_call: TRBV5-1
cdr3_nt: TGCGCCAGCAGCTTGGAGGAGGACTATGGCTACACCTTC
cdr3_aa: CASSLEEDYGYTF

clone_size: .
d_call: .
j_call: TRBJ2-1
v_call: TRBV30
cdr3_nt: TGTGCCTGGAGTCTTAGCGAGACGGGGCAGTTCTTC
cdr3_aa: CAWSLSETGQFF

clone_size: .
d_call: TRBD2
j_call: TRBJ2-2
v_call: TRBV19
cdr3_nt: TGTGCCAGTAATAGCGGGGTGAACACCGGGGAGCTGTTTTTT
cdr3_aa: CASNSGVNTGELFF

clone_size: .
d_call: TRBD2
j_call: TRBJ2-7
v_call: TRBV5-1
cdr3_nt: TGCGCCAGCAGCGCCCAAGGACTAGCGGGGGGCGAGCAGTACTTC
cdr3_aa: CASSAQGLAGGEQYF

clone_size: .
d_call: TRBD1
j_call: TRBJ1-2
v_call: TRBV5-8
cdr3_nt: TGTGCCAGCAGCCCTCCGGGACAGGGGATCGATGGCTACACCTTC
cdr3_aa: CASSPPGQGIDGYTF

clone_size: .
d_call: .
j_call: TRBJ1-6
v_call: TRBV6-1
cdr3_nt: TGTGCCAGCAGAATGGACAGCGAGAATTCACCCCTCCACTTT
cdr3_aa: CASRMDSENSPLHF

clone_size: .
d_call: .
j_call: TRBJ2-3
v_call: TRBV4-1
cdr3_nt: TGCGCCAGCAGCCTTACTAGCCCCCCGGCGCAGTATTTT
cdr3_aa: CASSLTSPPAQYF

clone_size: .
d_call: TRBD2
j_call: TRBJ2-3
v_call: TRBV6-6
cdr3_nt: TGTGCCAGCAGTCTCGGACTAGAAGGAGATACGCAGTATTTT
cdr3_aa: CASSLGLEGDTQYF

clone_size: once
d_call: TRBD1
j_call: TRBJ2-7
v_call: TRBV9
cdr3_nt: TGTGCCAGCAGCCTTGGGACAGGGGGGACCATAAAGCAGTACTTC
cdr3_aa: CASSLGTGGTIKQYF

clone_size: few
d_call: TRBD2
j_call: TRBJ2-3
v_call: TRBV5-1
cdr3_nt: TGCGCCAGCAGCGAAGGGACTAGCGGGAGCACAGATACGCAGTATTTT
cdr3_aa: CASSEGTSGSTDTQYF

clone_size: .
d_call: .
j_call: TRBJ2-7
v_call: TRBV27
cdr3_nt: TGTGCCAGCAGCCTCAGACTGCCCTACGAGCAGTACTTC
cdr3_aa: CASSLRLPYEQYF

clone_size: .
d_call: .
j_call: TRBJ1-1
v_call: TRBV6-1
cdr3_nt: TGTGCCAGCTTGGTGGGGGCGAACACTGAAGCTTTCTTT
cdr3_aa: CASLVGANTEAFF

clone_size: .
d_call: .
j_call: TRBJ1-6
v_call: TRBV18
cdr3_nt: TGTGCCAGCTCACAACACGGACAGATGAATTCACCCCTCCACTTT
cdr3_aa: CASSQHGQMNSPLHF

clone_size: .
d_call: .
j_call: TRBJ2-5
v_call: TRBV2
cdr3_nt: TGTGCCAGCAGCGAGGGGCAGGGGCAGGTGACCCAGTACTTC
cdr3_aa: CASSEGQGQVTQYF

clone_size: .
d_call: .
j_call: TRBJ2-1
v_call: TRBV5-6
cdr3_nt: TGTGCCAGCAGCTCATACCGGGACAAGTACAATGAGCAGTTCTTC
cdr3_aa: CASSSYRDKYNEQFF

clone_size: .
d_call: TRBD2
j_call: TRBJ2-3
v_call: TRBV9
cdr3_nt: TGTGCCAGCAGCGTAGAACTAGCGGGGGGCCCGAATTTT
cdr3_aa: CASSVELAGGPNF

clone_size: .
d_call: .
j_call: TRBJ2-7
v_call: TRBV6-6
cdr3_nt: TGTGCCAGCAGTTACAACAGGGACATCTCCGAGCAGTACTTC
cdr3_aa: CASSYNRDISEQYF

clone_size: .
d_call: TRBD2
j_call: TRBJ2-1
v_call: TRBV7-3
cdr3_nt: TGTGCCAGCAGCTTAGGGGGTAGCGGGGGGGCGAATGAGCAGTTCTTC
cdr3_aa: CASSLGGSGGANEQFF

clone_size: .
d_call: .
j_call: TRBJ2-5
v_call: TRBV7-8
cdr3_nt: TGTGCCAGCAGCTCGTTAGGGGGTAAAGGGACCCAGTACTTC
cdr3_aa: CASSSLGGKGTQYF

clone_size: .
d_call: TRBD1
j_call: TRBJ2-7
v_call: TRBV5-6
cdr3_nt: TGTGCCAGCAGCTTCCGGGACAGTCCTTCCTACGAGCAGTACTTC
cdr3_aa: CASSFRDSPSYEQYF

clone_size: .
d_call: TRBD1
j_call: TRBJ1-5
v_call: TRBV5-6
cdr3_nt: TGTGCCAGCAGGCCTGGACAGGGGATTAGGGGCAATCAGCCCCAGCATTTT
cdr3_aa: CASRPGQGIRGNQPQHF

clone_size: .
d_call: TRBD2
j_call: TRBJ2-3
v_call: TRBV5-1
cdr3_nt: TGCGCCAGCAGCTTGGGGAGCGGGAAACTCGGGAGAGATACGCAGTATTTT
cdr3_aa: CASSLGSGKLGRDTQYF

clone_size: .
d_call: .
j_call: TRBJ2-3
v_call: TRBV5-1
cdr3_nt: TGCGCCAGCAGCTTGGAGTCTAGCCAGACAGATACGCAGTATTTT
cdr3_aa: CASSLESSQTDTQYF